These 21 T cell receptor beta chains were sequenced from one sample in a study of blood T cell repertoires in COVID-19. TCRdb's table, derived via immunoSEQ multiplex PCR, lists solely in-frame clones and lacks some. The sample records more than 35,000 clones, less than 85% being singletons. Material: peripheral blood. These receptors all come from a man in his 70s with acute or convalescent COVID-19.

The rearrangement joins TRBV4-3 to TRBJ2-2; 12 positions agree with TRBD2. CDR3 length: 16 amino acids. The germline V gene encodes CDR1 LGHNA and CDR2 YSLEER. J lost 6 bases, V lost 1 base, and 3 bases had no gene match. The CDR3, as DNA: TGCGCCAGCAGCCAAGGGCGGACTAGCGGGGCCGGGGAGCTGTTTTTT. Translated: CASSQGRTSGAGELFF.

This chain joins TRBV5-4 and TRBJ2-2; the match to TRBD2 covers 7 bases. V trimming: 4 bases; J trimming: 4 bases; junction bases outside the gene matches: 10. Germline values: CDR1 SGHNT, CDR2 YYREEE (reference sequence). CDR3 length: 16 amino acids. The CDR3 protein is CASSRPGLTSTGELFF. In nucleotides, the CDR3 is TGTGCCAGCAGCAGACCGGGACTAACTTCCACCGGGGAGCTGTTTTTT.

In DNA, the CDR3 is TGTGCCAGCTCAGGGCCACAGAGCTCCTACAATGAGCAGTTCTTC. This sequence encodes CASSGPQSSYNEQFF. The chain combines TRBV18 with TRBJ2-1; no definite D call. Germline-derived CDR1 and CDR2 are KGHSH and LQKENI. This CDR3 contains 15 residues. V lost 5 bases, J lost 0 bases, and 11 bases lay in between.

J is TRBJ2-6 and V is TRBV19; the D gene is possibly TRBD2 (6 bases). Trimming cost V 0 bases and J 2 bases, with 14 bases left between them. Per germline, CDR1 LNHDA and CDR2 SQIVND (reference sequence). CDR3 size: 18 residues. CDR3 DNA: TGTGCCAGTAGTATAGACCCCGGGACTGCGACTGGGGCCAACGTCCTGACTTTC. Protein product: CASSIDPGTATGANVLTF.

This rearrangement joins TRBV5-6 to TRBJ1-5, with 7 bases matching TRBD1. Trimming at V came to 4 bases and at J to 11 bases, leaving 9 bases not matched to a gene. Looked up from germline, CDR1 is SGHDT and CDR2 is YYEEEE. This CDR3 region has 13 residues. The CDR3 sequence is CASSHRGPGAQHF. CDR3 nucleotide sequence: TGTGCCAGCAGCCACAGGGGCCCGGGGGCCCAGCATTTT.

The CDR3 coding sequence is TGTGCTAGTGGTTTTTCACGAGCGGCCCTGGGGGGGAACACCGGGGAGCTGTTTTTT. Its translation is CASGFSRAALGGNTGELFF. The chain joins TRBV12-5 to TRBJ2-2, with D perhaps TRBD2 (6 bases). The CDR3 is 19 residues long. The ends were cut back, 3 bases at V and 1 base at J, with 21 bases in the middle. CDR1 and CDR2 from the germline V gene are LGHNT and FRNRAP.

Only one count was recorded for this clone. In nucleotides, the CDR3 is TGTGCCAGCAGCGTACAGGACGGAGGGAATCAGCCCCAGCATTTT. This gives the protein CASSVQDGGNQPQHF. The chain is built from TRBV9 and TRBJ1-5; D is ambiguous. Germline CDR1 SGDLS, CDR2 YYNGEE. The CDR3 has 15 amino acids. V was shortened by 1 base and J by 4 bases, with 12 bases between the two germline ends. The variable domain in full, with the rest retrieved from reference TRBV9 and TRBJ1-5, is DSGVTQTPKHLITATGQRVTLRCSPRSGDLSVYWYQQSLDQGLQFLIQYYNGEERAKGNILERFSAQQFPDLHSELNLSSLELGDSALYFCASSVQDGGNQPQHFGDGTRLSIL.

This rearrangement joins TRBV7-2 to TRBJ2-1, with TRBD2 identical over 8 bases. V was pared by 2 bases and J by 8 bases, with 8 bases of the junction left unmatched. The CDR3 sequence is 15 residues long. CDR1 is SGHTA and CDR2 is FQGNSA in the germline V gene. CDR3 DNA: TGTGCCAGCAGCTTATCCGGGACTAGTTGGGATGAGCAGTTCTTC. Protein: CASSLSGTSWDEQFF.

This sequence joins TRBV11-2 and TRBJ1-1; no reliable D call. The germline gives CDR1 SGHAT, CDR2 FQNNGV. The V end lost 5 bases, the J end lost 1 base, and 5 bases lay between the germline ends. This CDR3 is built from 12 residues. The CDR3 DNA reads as TGTGCCAGCAGCGACTGGAACACTGAAGCTTTCTTT. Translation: CASSDWNTEAFF.

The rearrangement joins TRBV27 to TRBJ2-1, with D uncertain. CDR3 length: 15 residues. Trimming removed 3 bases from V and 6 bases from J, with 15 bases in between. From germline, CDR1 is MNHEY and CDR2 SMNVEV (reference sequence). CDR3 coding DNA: TGTGCCAGCAGTTTGATTCAGGCAGTTGGCAATGAGCAGTTCTTC. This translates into CASSLIQAVGNEQFF.

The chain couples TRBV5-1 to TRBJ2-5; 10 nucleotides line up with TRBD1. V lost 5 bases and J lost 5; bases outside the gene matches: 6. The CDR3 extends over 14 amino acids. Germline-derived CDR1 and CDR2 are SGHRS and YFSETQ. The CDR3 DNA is TGCGCCAGCAGGGCCGGGACAGGGGTGGAGACCCAGTACTTC. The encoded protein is CASRAGTGVETQYF.

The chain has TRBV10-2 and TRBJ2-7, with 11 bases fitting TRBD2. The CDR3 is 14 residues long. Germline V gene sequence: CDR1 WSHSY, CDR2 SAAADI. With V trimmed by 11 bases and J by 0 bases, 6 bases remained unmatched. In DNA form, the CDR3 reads TGCGCCGTACGACTAGCGGGATACTCCTACGAGCAGTACTTC. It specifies CAVRLAGYSYEQYF.

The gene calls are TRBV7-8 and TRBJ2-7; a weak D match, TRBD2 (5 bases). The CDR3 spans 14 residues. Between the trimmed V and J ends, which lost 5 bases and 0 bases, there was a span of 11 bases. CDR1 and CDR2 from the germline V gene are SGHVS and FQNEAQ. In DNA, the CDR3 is TGTGCCAGCAGCCTTGGACTCAGCTCCTACGAGCAGTACTTC. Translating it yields CASSLGLSSYEQYF. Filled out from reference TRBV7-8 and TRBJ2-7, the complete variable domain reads GAGVSQSPRYKVAKRGQDVALRCDPISGHVSLFWYQQALGQGPEFLTYFQNEAQLDKSGLPSDRFFAERPEGSVSTLKIQRTQQEDSAVYLCASSLGLSSYEQYFGPGTRLTVT.

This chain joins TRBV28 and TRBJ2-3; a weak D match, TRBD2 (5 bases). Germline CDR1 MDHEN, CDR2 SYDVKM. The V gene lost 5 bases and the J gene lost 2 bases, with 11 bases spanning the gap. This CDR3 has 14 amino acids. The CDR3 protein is CASSLSGFTDTQYF. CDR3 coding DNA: TGTGCCAGCAGTCTCAGCGGTTTCACAGATACGCAGTATTTT.

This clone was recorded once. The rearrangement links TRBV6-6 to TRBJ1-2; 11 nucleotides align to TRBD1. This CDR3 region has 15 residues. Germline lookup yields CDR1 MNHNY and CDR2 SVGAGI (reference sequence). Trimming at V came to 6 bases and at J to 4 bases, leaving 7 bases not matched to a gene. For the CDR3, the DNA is TGTGCCAGCAGGCCCGGACAGGGGGCTGCCTATGGCTACACCTTC. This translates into CASRPGQGAAYGYTF.

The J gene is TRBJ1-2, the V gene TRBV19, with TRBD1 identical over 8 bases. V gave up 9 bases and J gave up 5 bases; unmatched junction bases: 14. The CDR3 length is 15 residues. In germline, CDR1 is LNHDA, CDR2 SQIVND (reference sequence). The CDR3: CASRKPQGVGYGYTF. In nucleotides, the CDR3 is TGTGCCAGCCGGAAACCACAGGGGGTCGGTTATGGCTACACCTTC.

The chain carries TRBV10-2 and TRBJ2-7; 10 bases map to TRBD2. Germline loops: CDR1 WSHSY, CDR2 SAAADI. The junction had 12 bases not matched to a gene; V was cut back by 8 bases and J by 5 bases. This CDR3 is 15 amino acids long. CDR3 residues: CASSGLAETPNEQYF. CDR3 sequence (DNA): TGCGCCAGCTCAGGACTAGCGGAAACCCCTAACGAGCAGTACTTC.

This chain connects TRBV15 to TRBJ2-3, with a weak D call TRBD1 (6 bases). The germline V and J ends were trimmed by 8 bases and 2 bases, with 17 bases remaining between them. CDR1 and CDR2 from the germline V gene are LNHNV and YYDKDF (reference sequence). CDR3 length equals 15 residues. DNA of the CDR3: TGTGCCACCCGAACGGGACAAGAGCTCACAGATACGCAGTATTTT. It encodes CATRTGQELTDTQYF.

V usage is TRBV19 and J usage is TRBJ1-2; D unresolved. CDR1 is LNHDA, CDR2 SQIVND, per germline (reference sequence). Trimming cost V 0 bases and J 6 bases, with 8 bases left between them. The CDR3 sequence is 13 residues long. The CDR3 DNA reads TGTGCCAGTAGTATAGATAGGGAGGATGGCTACACCTTC. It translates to CASSIDREDGYTF. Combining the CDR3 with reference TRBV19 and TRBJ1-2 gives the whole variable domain DGGITQSPKYLFRKEGQNVTLSCEQNLNHDAMYWYRQDPGQGLRLIYYSQIVNDFQKGDIAEGYSVSREKKESFPLTVTSAQKNPTAFYLCASSIDREDGYTFGSGTRLTVV.

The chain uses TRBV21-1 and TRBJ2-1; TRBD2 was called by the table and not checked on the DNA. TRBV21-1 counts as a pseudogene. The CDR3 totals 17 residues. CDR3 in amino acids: CASSREGLAGEEDEQFF. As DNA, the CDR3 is TGTGCCAGCAGCCGTGAGGGACTAGCGGGAGAAGAGGATGAGCAGTTCTTC.

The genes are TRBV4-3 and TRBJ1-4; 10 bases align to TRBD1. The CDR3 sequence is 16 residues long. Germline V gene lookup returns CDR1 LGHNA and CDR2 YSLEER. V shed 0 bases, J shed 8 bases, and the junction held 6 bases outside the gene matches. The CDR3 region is CASSQDLGTGDEKLFF. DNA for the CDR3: TGCGCCAGCAGCCAAGATCTCGGGACAGGGGACGAAAAACTGTTTTTT.